Listed here is a single T cell receptor beta chain. The antigen is unknown. The data belong to a study of T cell responses to AZD1222 COVID-19 vaccine. Study in general: Combined were second doses at about 4 or about 12 weeks.

Libraries were prepared by immunoSEQ multiplex PCR; TCRdb keeps only in-frame clonotypes and omits some of them. This sample yields 150,000 or so clones, of which about 91% are seen a single time; about 1.5% belongs to the top ten. Study-level results: Unmutated variant regions are reportedly targeted by nearly half of spike-specific TCRs.

Per germline, CDR1 SGDLS and CDR2 YYNGEE. The junction had 7 bases not matched to a gene; V was cut back by 3 bases and J by 10 bases. The CDR3 runs 14 residues. The sample consisted of peripheral blood, taken on day 0 of AZD1222 vaccination. The rearrangement links TRBV9 to TRBJ1-6; 7 positions match TRBD1. This clonotype was obtained from an adult in good health. The CDR3, as DNA: TGTGCCAGCAGCGCCCAGGGGGATAGATCACCCCTCCACTTT. Translating gives CASSAQGDRSPLHF.